This T cell receptor beta chain was captured by sequencing in a study of HIV-infected children after antiretroviral therapy interruption. For the study at large: Continuous-treatment samples came from weeks 0, 48 and 150.

Treatment given: PENTA 11 planned treatment interruption arm or continuous ART arm. From thawed PBMCs, naive CD4+ CD45RA+ CD45RO- T cells were sorted. Study observations and caveats: Minor non-naive CD45RA+ populations, like EMRA or stem memory, might contaminate naive sorts.

The TCR library was built from RNA with a 3' RACE protocol and unique molecular identifiers. TCRdb used MiXCR to reprocess the 3' RACE reads, holding one entry per CDR3 protein. The top ten hold about 1% of the sample, which has about 37,000 distinct CDR3 sequences, around 7% seen once. This CDR3 region has 13 residues. Trimming took off 8 bases at V and 10 bases at J, with 21 bases between the two ends. Germline CDR1 and CDR2: MNHNY and SVGAGI (reference sequence). Relative to its sample, this clonotype is medium-sized. Its antigen remains unidentified. The specimen comprised CD45RA+ CD4+ T cells from PBMCs, pooled from several time points, sampled from a donor given antiretroviral therapy, either interrupted or continuous. The subset was: naive CD4+ CD45RA+ CD45RO- T cells. The source of this sequence is a pool of human donors with HIV. This sequence joins TRBV6-6 and TRBJ2-7, with D possibly matching TRBD1 (5 bases). The CDR3 bases are TGTGCCAGCGGTGAGGACAACTCCTATGAACAGTACTTC. Protein sequence: CASGEDNSYEQYF.